This T cell receptor (beta chain) is from a study of blood T cells in healthy people across ages. PCR was performed a second time for 7 to 11 cycles using a sample-barcoded 5' primer and a J-beta primer mix. TCRdb fed the 5' RACE reads into MiXCR, producing one record per CDR3 protein. This table has some 1.5 million distinct CDR3 sequences, 35% to 45% appearing once. CDR3 length equals 16 residues. V dropped 1 base and J dropped 0 bases, with 10 bases sitting between them. Looked up from germline, CDR1 is LGHDT and CDR2 is YNNKEL (reference sequence). Only a few counts were recorded for this clonotype.

The receptor was derived from a woman younger than 30 in good health. This chain joins TRBV3-1 and TRBJ2-1; D might be TRBD2 (6 bases). The sequencing sample was made of blood. The CDR3 coding sequence is TGTGCCAGCAGCCAAGTTGGACTAAGCTCCTACAATGAGCAGTTCTTC. Residues: CASSQVGLSSYNEQFF.